These 12 T cell receptor beta chains originate from one sample sequenced in a study of cytomegalovirus exposure and HLA in healthy donors. With 60 Vbeta and 13 Jbeta primers, the PCR was carried out. Produced via immunoSEQ multiplex PCR; TCRdb's table is partial and in-frame only. The data contain roughly 150,000 clones, around four fifths of them seen just once; the ten biggest clones take up approximately 2.1%. The sequencing sample was made of PBMCs. Receptor source: a woman aged 18-29 years in good health and CMV-seronegative.

V gene TRBV9 combines with J gene TRBJ2-7, with 12 bases identical to TRBD2. The CDR3 is 15 residues long. Germline V gives CDR1 SGDLS, CDR2 YYNGEE. V was clipped by 0 bases and J by 5 bases; unmatched bases: 3. The CDR3 nucleotides are TGTGCCAGCAGCGTAGGACTAGCGGGAGACCACGAGCAGTACTTC. It encodes CASSVGLAGDHEQYF.

The rearrangement links TRBV5-1 to TRBJ2-7; D possibly corresponds to TRBD1 (6 bases). Per the germline V gene, CDR1 is SGHRS and CDR2 is YFSETQ. V was trimmed by 4 bases and J by 4 bases, leaving 12 bases between them. The CDR3 sequence is 13 residues long. The chain's CDR3 is CASSPTTGYEQYF. DNA for the CDR3: TGCGCCAGCAGCCCAACCACAGGGTACGAGCAGTACTTC. Using reference TRBV5-1 and TRBJ2-7 for the parts outside the CDR3, the full variable domain is KAGVTQTPRYLIKTRGQQVTLSCSPISGHRSVSWYQQTPGQGLQFLFEYFSETQRNKGNFPGRFSGRQFSNSRSEMNVSTLELGDSALYLCASSPTTGYEQYFGPGTRLTVT.

V and J are TRBV4-1 and TRBJ1-1, with TRBD1 matching 8 bases. CDR3 size: 15 residues. The germline gives CDR1 MGHRA, CDR2 YSYEKL. V gave up 2 bases and J gave up 5 bases; unmatched junction bases: 7. The CDR3 region is CASSQTTGAETEAFF. The CDR3, as DNA: TGCGCCAGCAGCCAAACGACAGGGGCGGAAACTGAAGCTTTCTTT.

This rearrangement joins TRBV7-9 to TRBJ1-2, with D possibly matching TRBD1 (6 bases). Germline V gene sequence: CDR1 SEHNR, CDR2 FQNEAQ (reference sequence). The CDR3 spans 15 residues. The V end lost 2 bases, the J end lost 2 bases, and 12 bases lay between the germline ends. The CDR3 loop is CASSLKAGENYGYTF. CDR3 nucleotides: TGTGCCAGCAGCTTAAAGGCAGGGGAGAACTATGGCTACACCTTC. Using reference TRBV7-9 and TRBJ1-2 for the parts outside the CDR3, the full variable domain is DTGVSQNPRHKITKRGQNVTFRCDPISEHNRLYWYRQTLGQGPEFLTYFQNEAQLEKSRLLSDRFSAERPKGSFSTLEIQRTEQGDSAMYLCASSLKAGENYGYTFGSGTRLTVV.

This clone was seen a few times. V usage is TRBV5-1 and J usage is TRBJ1-2; 9 nucleotides match TRBD1. The CDR3 totals 18 residues. V lost 3 bases, J lost 0 bases, and 12 bases stayed unmatched. Germline CDR1 and CDR2: SGHRS and YFSETQ. In DNA, the CDR3 is TGCGCCAGCAGCTGGAACCCCGGGACAGGGTACTCTAACTATGGCTACACCTTC. It codes for CASSWNPGTGYSNYGYTF. The variable domain in full, completed from reference TRBV5-1 and TRBJ1-2, reads KAGVTQTPRYLIKTRGQQVTLSCSPISGHRSVSWYQQTPGQGLQFLFEYFSETQRNKGNFPGRFSGRQFSNSRSEMNVSTLELGDSALYLCASSWNPGTGYSNYGYTFGSGTRLTVV.

This clone was counted a few times. Other DNA sequences in the sample encode the same CDR3. CDR3 residues: CASSSQENTEAFF. In DNA form, the CDR3 reads TGTGCCAGCAGCTCTCAGGAGAACACTGAAGCTTTCTTT. The gene calls are TRBV7-9 and TRBJ1-1; no definite D call. The V end lost 4 bases, the J end lost 1 base, and 7 bases lay between the germline ends. Per germline, CDR1 SEHNR and CDR2 FQNEAQ (reference sequence). The CDR3 length is 13 residues.

J is TRBJ1-5 and V is TRBV25-1; TRBD1 matches at 10 bases. The CDR3 covers 14 residues. J was trimmed by 7 bases and V by 4 bases; bases with no gene match: 4. Germline-derived CDR1 and CDR2 are MGHDK and SYGVNS. CDR3: CASSAGQGQQPQHF. CDR3 in DNA: TGTGCCAGCAGTGCGGGACAGGGGCAACAGCCCCAGCATTTT.

The rearrangement joins TRBV5-1 to TRBJ1-2, with 7 bases aligning to TRBD1. In germline, CDR1 is SGHRS, CDR2 YFSETQ. The CDR3 loop spans 12 amino acids. Losses at the gene ends were 4 bases for V and 8 bases for J; bases not matched to a gene: 5. DNA for the CDR3: TGCGCCAGCAGCCATCTCAGGGGGGGCTACACCTTC. Protein product: CASSHLRGGYTF.

The J gene is TRBJ2-7, the V gene TRBV2, with unresolved D. The CDR3 loop spans 13 amino acids. Between the trimmed V and J ends, which lost 8 bases and 0 bases, there was a span of 11 bases. The germline V gene encodes CDR1 SNHLY and CDR2 FYNNEI. DNA for the CDR3: TGTGCCAGCCGGAGAGATCTCTCCTACGAGCAGTACTTC. Amino acids: CASRRDLSYEQYF.

This rearrangement joins TRBV18 to TRBJ1-2; tentatively, D is TRBD1 (5 bases). Germline V gene sequence: CDR1 KGHSH, CDR2 LQKENI. Trimming pared 7 bases from V and 3 bases from J, leaving 15 bases between. The CDR3 contains 14 residues. The CDR3 reads CASLSNRRDYGYTF. CDR3 coding DNA: TGTGCCAGCTTATCGAACAGGAGAGACTATGGCTACACCTTC.

J is TRBJ2-2 and V is TRBV10-3; 7 nucleotides agree with TRBD2. The V and J ends lost 0 bases and 3 bases, in that order; junction bases with no gene match: 1. Looked up from germline, CDR1 is ENHRY and CDR2 is SYGVKD. The CDR3 length is 15 residues. The CDR3 DNA reads as TGTGCCATCAGTGAGTCGGGGGGGTACACCGGGGAGCTGTTTTTT. It codes for CAISESGGYTGELFF.

J is TRBJ2-2 and V is TRBV10-3; the D gene is possibly TRBD1 (6 bases). The CDR3 spans 16 residues. Germline V gene data show CDR1 as ENHRY and CDR2 as SYGVKD. Trimming stripped 3 bases from V and 3 bases from J, with 14 bases between. CDR3 region: CAISERSGVDTGELFF. The CDR3 bases are TGTGCCATCAGTGAACGGTCAGGGGTCGACACCGGGGAGCTGTTTTTT.